The clone carrying this T cell receptor (beta chain) was detected once. The entry originates in a study of blood T cell repertoires in COVID-19. The overall study: Sources were T cells, B-cell-depleted T cells, or PBMCs; the material itself was cDNA or gDNA.

Per germline, CDR1 SGHRS and CDR2 YFSETQ. V lost 4 bases, J lost 2 bases, and 5 bases stayed unmatched. The CDR3 has 14 residues. The authors' processing: Nucleated cell counts were estimated from reference gene primer amplification. Sequencing used immunoSEQ multiplex PCR; TCRdb keeps in-frame clones, though not all of them. The V and J calls and the clone size are those of that table, but D and trimming were determined from the DNA. The sample lists about 170,000 clones, roughly 70% occurring once. Material for sequencing was peripheral blood. The sequence was obtained from a woman of 80 years or more with acute or convalescent COVID-19. The chain uses TRBV5-1 and TRBJ1-1; 7 bases are shared with TRBD1. CDR3: CASSIGQVNTEAFF. The CDR3 DNA follows: TGCGCCAGCAGCATTGGACAGGTAAACACTGAAGCTTTCTTT.